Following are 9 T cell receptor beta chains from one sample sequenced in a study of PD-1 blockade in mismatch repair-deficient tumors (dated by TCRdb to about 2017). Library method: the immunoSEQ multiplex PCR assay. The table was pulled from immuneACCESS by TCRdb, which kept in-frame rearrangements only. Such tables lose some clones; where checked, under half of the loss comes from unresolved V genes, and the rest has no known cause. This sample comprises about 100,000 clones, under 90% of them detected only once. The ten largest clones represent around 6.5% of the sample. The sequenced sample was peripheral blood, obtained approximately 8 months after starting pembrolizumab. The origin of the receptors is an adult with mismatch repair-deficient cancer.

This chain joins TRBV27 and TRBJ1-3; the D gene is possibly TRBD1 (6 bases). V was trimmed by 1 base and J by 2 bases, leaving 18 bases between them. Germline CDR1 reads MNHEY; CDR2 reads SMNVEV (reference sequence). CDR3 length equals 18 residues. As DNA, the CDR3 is TGTGCCAGCAGTTTATTAAATCCTCGGACAGTCGCTGGAAACACCATATATTTT. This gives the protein CASSLLNPRTVAGNTIYF.

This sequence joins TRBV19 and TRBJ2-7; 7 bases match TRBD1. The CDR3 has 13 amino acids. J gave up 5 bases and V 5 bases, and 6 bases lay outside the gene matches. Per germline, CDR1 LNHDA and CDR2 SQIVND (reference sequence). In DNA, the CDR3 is TGTGCCAGTAGTCGTGGGACAGTCGACGAGCAGTACTTC. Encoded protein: CASSRGTVDEQYF.

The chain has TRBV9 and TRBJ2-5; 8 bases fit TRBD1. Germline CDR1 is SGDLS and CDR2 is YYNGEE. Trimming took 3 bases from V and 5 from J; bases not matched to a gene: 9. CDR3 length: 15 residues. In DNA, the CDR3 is TGTGCCAGCAGCGCCTGGACAGGGCAAGGGGAGACCCAGTACTTC. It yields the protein CASSAWTGQGETQYF.

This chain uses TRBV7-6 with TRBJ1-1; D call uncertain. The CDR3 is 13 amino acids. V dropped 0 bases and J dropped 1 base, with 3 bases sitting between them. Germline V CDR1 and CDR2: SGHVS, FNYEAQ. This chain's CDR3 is CASSLAENTEAFF. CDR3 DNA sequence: TGTGCCAGCAGCTTAGCGGAGAACACTGAAGCTTTCTTT.

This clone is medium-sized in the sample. As DNA, the CDR3 is TGTGCCTGGAGTCAGGGGGCCATGAGGGTCTCCTACGAGCAGTACTTC. This sequence encodes CAWSQGAMRVSYEQYF. The chain uses TRBV30 and TRBJ2-7; 8 bases match TRBD1. Germline V gene sequence: CDR1 GTSNPN, CDR2 SVGIG (reference sequence). The CDR3 loop spans 16 amino acids. The ends lost 2 bases at V and 0 bases at J; junction bases unmatched: 9. The variable domain in full, with the rest retrieved from reference TRBV30 and TRBJ2-7, is SQTIHQWPATLVQPVGSPLSLECTVEGTSNPNLYWYRQAAGRGLQLLFYSVGIGQISSEVPQNLSASRPQDRQFILSSKKLLLSDSGFYLCAWSQGAMRVSYEQYFGPGTRLTVT.

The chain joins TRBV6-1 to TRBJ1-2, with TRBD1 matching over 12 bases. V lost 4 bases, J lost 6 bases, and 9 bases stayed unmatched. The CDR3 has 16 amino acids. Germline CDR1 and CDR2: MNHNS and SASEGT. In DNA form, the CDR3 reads TGTGCCAGCAGTGGTATACCGGGACAGGGGGCTGATGGCTACACCTTC. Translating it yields CASSGIPGQGADGYTF.

The CDR3 loop is CASSFRGTNEKLFF. DNA for the CDR3: TGTGCCAGCAGCTTCCGGGGAACTAATGAAAAACTGTTTTTT. This chain uses TRBV11-2 with TRBJ1-4, with D unclear. Trimming pared 3 bases from V and 1 base from J, leaving 6 bases between. CDR1 is SGHAT, CDR2 FQNNGV, per germline. This CDR3 is built from 14 residues.

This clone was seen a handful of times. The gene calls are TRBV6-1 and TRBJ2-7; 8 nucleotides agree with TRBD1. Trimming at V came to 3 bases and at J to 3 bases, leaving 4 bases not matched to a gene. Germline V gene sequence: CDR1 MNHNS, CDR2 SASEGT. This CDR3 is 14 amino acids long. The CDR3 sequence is CASSDRGLVYEQYF. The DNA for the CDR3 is TGTGCCAGCAGTGACAGGGGGCTGGTCTACGAGCAGTACTTC.

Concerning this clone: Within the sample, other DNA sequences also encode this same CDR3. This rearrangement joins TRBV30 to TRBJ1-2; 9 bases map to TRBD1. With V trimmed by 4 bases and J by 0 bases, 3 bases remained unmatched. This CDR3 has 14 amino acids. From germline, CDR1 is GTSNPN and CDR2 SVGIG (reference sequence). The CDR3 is CAWTDRGTNYGYTF. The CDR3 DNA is TGTGCCTGGACTGACAGGGGGACTAACTATGGCTACACCTTC.